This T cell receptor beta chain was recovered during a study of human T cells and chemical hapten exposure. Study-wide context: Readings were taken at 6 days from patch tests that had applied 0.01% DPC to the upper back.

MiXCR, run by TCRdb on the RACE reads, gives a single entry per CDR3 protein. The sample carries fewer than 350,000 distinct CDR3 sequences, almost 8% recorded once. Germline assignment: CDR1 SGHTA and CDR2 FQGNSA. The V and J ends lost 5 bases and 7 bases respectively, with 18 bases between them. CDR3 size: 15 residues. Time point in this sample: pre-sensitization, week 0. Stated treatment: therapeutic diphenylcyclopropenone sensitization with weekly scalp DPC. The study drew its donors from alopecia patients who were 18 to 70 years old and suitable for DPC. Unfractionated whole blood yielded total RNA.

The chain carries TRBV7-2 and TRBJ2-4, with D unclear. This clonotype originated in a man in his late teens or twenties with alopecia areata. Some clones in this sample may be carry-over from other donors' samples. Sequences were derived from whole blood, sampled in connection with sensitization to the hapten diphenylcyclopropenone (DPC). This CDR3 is CASSRGPAFGNIQYF. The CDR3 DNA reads TGTGCCAGCAGCAGAGGACCTGCTTTTGGGAACATTCAGTACTTC. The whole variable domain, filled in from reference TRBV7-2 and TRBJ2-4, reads GAGVSQSPSNKVTEKGKDVELRCDPISGHTALYWYRQSLGQGLEFLIYFQGNSAPDKSGLPSDRFSAERTGGSVSTLTIQRTQQEDSAVYLCASSRGPAFGNIQYFGAGTRLSVL.